Given below is one T cell receptor (beta chain) in context. Some clones are missing from TCRdb's copy, which holds only in-frame ones; the method was immunoSEQ multiplex PCR. The table shows approximately 91,000 clones, with 80% to 90% occurring only once. The data were taken from a study of lymphopenia after photon versus proton radiotherapy. Sample: peripheral blood, taken from a patient treated with proton-based radiotherapy. This clonotype originated in a man aged 55-75 years with pancreatic cancer.

The DNA for the CDR3 is TGTGCCAGCTCACCCCAATCGGGACAGCTGAACACTGAAGCTTTCTTT. Translated, it gives CASSPQSGQLNTEAFF. The chain joins TRBV18 to TRBJ1-1; 7 bases line up with TRBD1. After removal of 3 bases from V and 0 bases from J, the junction contained 7 bases not matched to a gene. Germline-derived CDR1 and CDR2 are KGHSH and LQKENI. This CDR3 is 16 amino acids long.